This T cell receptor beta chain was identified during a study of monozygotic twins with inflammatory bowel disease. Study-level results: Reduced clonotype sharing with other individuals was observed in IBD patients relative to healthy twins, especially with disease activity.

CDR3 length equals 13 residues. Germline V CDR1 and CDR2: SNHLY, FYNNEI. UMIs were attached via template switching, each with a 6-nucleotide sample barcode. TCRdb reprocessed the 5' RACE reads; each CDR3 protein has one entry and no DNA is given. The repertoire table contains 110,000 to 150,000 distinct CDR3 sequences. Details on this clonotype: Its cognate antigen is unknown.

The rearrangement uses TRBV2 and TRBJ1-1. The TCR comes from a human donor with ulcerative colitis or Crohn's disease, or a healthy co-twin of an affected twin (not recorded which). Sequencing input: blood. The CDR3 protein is CASTDPGITEAFF.